This T cell receptor beta chain was captured by sequencing in a study of brain T cells in children with intractable seizures. This clone was counted once. Trimming took 4 bases from V and 7 from J, leaving 17 bases between them. Germline CDR1 SGHDT, CDR2 YYEEEE. CDR3 length: 14 amino acids. Clones were read by immunoSEQ multiplex PCR, and TCRdb kept only the in-frame ones, dropping some. The data show approximately 330,000 clones, nearly 95% seen once. Time point noted: blood from clinic visit 5 months post-surgery; TSC patient then seizure free. The sequence came from a boy in the first two years of life with tuberous sclerosis and intractable seizures. The chain employs TRBV5-6 and TRBJ1-2; D unclear. The specimen was peripheral blood, collected roughly 5 months after surgery. The CDR3 sequence: CASSILARRGGYTF. The CDR3 DNA follows: TGTGCCAGCAGCATCCTCGCCCGCCGGGGTGGCTACACCTTC.